The next 27 T cell receptor beta chains were all read from a single sample in a study of breast tumors, draining lymph nodes, adjacent tissues. One entry per CDR3 protein results from TCRdb running MiXCR on the multiplex PCR reads. Of 200,000 or so distinct CDR3 sequences listed, over 25% are singletons. Samples came from axillary lymph nodes draining the breast cancer. Sequencing was done on a sample of axillary lymph node tissue. The receptors shown here come from a female donor with breast cancer. Some clones in this sample may be carry-over from other donors' samples.

This clonotype was seen a handful of times. Since a much larger clone is just one base distant, this may be a read error. DNA of the CDR3: TGCAGTGCTAGTAGGAGTCTCCACGAGCCGTACTTC. Encoded protein: CSASRSLHEPYF. The chain links TRBV20-1 to TRBJ2-7; D gene uncertain. The germline CDR1 and CDR2 sequences are DFQATT and SNEGSKA (reference sequence). This CDR3 comprises 12 residues.

The chain uses TRBV6-6 and TRBJ1-6, with D uncertain. The V end was cut by 0 bases, the J end by 2 bases, with 11 bases between. From germline, CDR1 is MNHNY and CDR2 SVGAGI (reference sequence). There are 17 residues in the CDR3. The CDR3 nucleotides are TGTGCCAGCAGTTACTCGTTGAGGGCGCCCTATAATTCACCCCTCCACTTT. This gives the protein CASSYSLRAPYNSPLHF.

The rearrangement joins TRBV7-9 to TRBJ2-1; D possibly corresponds to TRBD2 (5 bases). Germline V gives CDR1 SEHNR, CDR2 FQNEAQ (reference sequence). Trimming shortened V by 5 bases and J by 8 bases, and 7 bases separated the two germline ends. The CDR3 extends over 11 amino acids. The CDR3 coding sequence is TGTGCCAGCAGCCCGGACTATGAGCAGTTCTTC. Protein sequence: CASSPDYEQFF.

The V and J genes are TRBV2 and TRBJ1-1; tentatively, D is TRBD1 (6 bases). Trimming took off 3 bases at V and 7 bases at J, with 15 bases between the two ends. Germline-derived CDR1 and CDR2 are SNHLY and FYNNEI. This CDR3 comprises 14 residues. DNA of the CDR3: TGTGCCAGCAGTGACCGCAGGGGCAATCTTGAAGCTTTCTTT. Translation: CASSDRRGNLEAFF.

This clonotype was picked up a small number of times. This may stem from a read error, because a much larger clone lies one nucleotide away. The J gene is TRBJ2-3, the V gene TRBV7-8, with a possible D match to TRBD2 (5 bases). Germline V gene sequence: CDR1 SGHVS, CDR2 FQNEAQ. CDR3 size: 18 residues. In DNA, the CDR3 is TGTGCCAGCAGCTTGGGTCGATTTAGCGACCCTAGCACACATACGCAGTATTTT. Translated, it gives CASSLGRFSDPSTHTQYF. The variable domain in full, completed from reference TRBV7-8 and TRBJ2-3, reads GAGVSQSPRYKVAKRGQDVALRCDPISGHVSLFWYQQALGQGPEFLTYFQNEAQLDKSGLPSDRFFAERPEGSVSTLKIQRTQQEDSAVYLCASSLGRFSDPSTHTQYFGPGTRLTVL.

V usage is TRBV2 and J usage is TRBJ1-2; 9 bases match TRBD1. Germline V lookup: CDR1 SNHLY, CDR2 FYNNEI. With 6 bases clipped from V and 4 bases from J, the junction kept 6 bases outside the gene matches. The CDR3 length is 14 residues. This CDR3 is CASSEQGASYGYTF. As DNA, the CDR3 is TGTGCCAGCAGCGAACAGGGGGCGAGCTATGGCTACACCTTC. Together with reference TRBV2 and TRBJ1-2, the CDR3 gives the full variable domain: EPEVTQTPSHQVTQMGQEVILRCVPISNHLYFYWYRQILGQKVEFLVSFYNNEISEKSEIFDDQFSVERPDGSNFTLKIRSTKLEDSAMYFCASSEQGASYGYTFGSGTRLTVV.

This clonotype was observed once. The rearrangement uses TRBV5-8 and TRBJ1-4; no clear D gene. The CDR3 is 16 amino acids. Trimming took off 1 base at V and 5 bases at J, with 15 bases between the two ends. Germline CDR1 and CDR2: SGHTS and YDEGEE. CDR3 loop: CASSLPRASPNEKLFF. DNA for the CDR3: TGTGCCAGCAGCTTGCCTAGGGCCAGTCCAAATGAAAAACTGTTTTTT.

The chain employs TRBV5-6 and TRBJ2-5; no clear D. The V and J ends lost 1 base and 1 base respectively, with 11 bases between them. The CDR3 has 15 amino acids. Germline V gene data show CDR1 as SGHDT and CDR2 as YYEEEE. Here the CDR3 reads CASSLWAASQETQYF. Written as DNA, the CDR3 is TGTGCCAGCAGCTTGTGGGCCGCGAGCCAAGAGACCCAGTACTTC.

With respect to this clonotype: A much larger clone differs by one base, so this may be a read error. The J gene is TRBJ1-2, the V gene TRBV6-1; 12 bases line up with TRBD1. The CDR3 extends over 13 amino acids. The germline V gene has CDR1 MNHNS and CDR2 SASEGT. The CDR3 DNA follows: TGTACCAGCAGTCGGGACAGGGGGCGTGGATACACCTTC. Translating it yields CTSSRDRGRGYTF.

This clonotype has a count of ten or more. Sequence at one end of the junction differs from germline and may be a read error. This chain joins TRBV7-7 and TRBJ2-1; D remains ambiguous. CDR1 and CDR2 (germline): SSHAT, FNYEAQ (reference sequence). The CDR3 runs to 17 residues. The CDR3 sequence: CASSLEPTANSYNEQFF. The CDR3 DNA sequence: TGTGCTAGCAGCTTAGAACCAACGGCAAACTCCTACAATGAGCAGTTCTTC.

This chain connects TRBV7-2 to TRBJ2-1, with TRBD2 matching over 11 bases. Trimming removed 9 bases from V and 10 bases from J; junction bases left unmatched: 17. Germline lookup yields CDR1 SGHTA and CDR2 FQGNSA. The CDR3 is 16 residues long. The CDR3 DNA reads TGTGCCAGTAGTAGGGGGATTAGCGGGAGGGCGGGGGAGCAGTTCTTC. Amino acid sequence: CASSRGISGRAGEQFF.

For this clonotype: Since a much larger clone is just one base distant, this may be a read error. This chain uses TRBV30 with TRBJ2-3; D not resolved. Germline V CDR1 and CDR2: GTSNPN, SVGIG (reference sequence). There are 12 residues in the CDR3. CDR3 sequence reads: CARSAPTDTQYF. CDR3 bases: TGTGCCCGGAGTGCCCCTACAGATACGCAGTATTTT.

J is TRBJ1-5 and V is TRBV6-2 or TRBV6-3; 8 bases are shared with TRBD1. The CDR3 is made up of 15 amino acids. V lost 4 bases, J lost 6 bases, and 8 bases stayed unmatched. From germline, CDR1 is MNHEY and CDR2 SVGEGT. DNA of the CDR3: TGTGCCAGCAGTTTGGACAGGGTGGGGGGTCAGCCCCAGCATTTT. Translating it yields CASSLDRVGGQPQHF.

Many counts were recorded for this clonotype. The chain couples TRBV9 to TRBJ1-4; TRBD1 matches 8 bases. The CDR3 is made up of 13 amino acids. V trimming: 5 bases; J trimming: 8 bases; junction bases outside the gene matches: 5. Germline CDR1 is SGDLS and CDR2 is YYNGEE. Here the CDR3 reads CASSSRTGEKLFF. As DNA, the CDR3 is TGTGCCAGCAGTAGCAGGACAGGGGAAAAACTGTTTTTT.

As to this clonotype: A much larger clone differs by one base, so this may be a read error. The chain recombines TRBV12-3 or TRBV12-4 with TRBJ1-5; D call uncertain. This CDR3 has 13 amino acids. Trimming pared 6 bases from V and 5 bases from J, leaving 11 bases between. The DNA of the CDR3 is TGTGCCAGCAGAAGCGATTCCTATCAGCCCCAGCATTTT. Translation: CASRSDSYQPQHF.

This clonotype occurred many times. The J gene is TRBJ2-2, the V gene TRBV10-2; 11 bases map to TRBD2. This CDR3 region has 15 residues. Germline trimming cut 6 bases from V and 5 bases from J; bases unmatched to any gene: 5. Germline lookup yields CDR1 WSHSY and CDR2 SAAADI. The DNA for the CDR3 is TGCGCCAGCAGGACTAGCGGGGTCGCTACCGGGGAGCTGTTTTTT. This codes for CASRTSGVATGELFF.

The rearrangement uses TRBV18 and TRBJ2-1, with D perhaps TRBD2 (6 bases). CDR1 and CDR2 from the germline V gene are KGHSH and LQKENI. This CDR3 contains 14 residues. The V end was cut by 3 bases, the J end by 6 bases, with 12 bases between. CDR3 nucleotide sequence: TGTGCCAGCTCACCTTGGAGGGTCGGCAATGAGCAGTTCTTC. Amino acids: CASSPWRVGNEQFF. Filled out from reference TRBV18 and TRBJ2-1, the complete variable domain reads NAGVMQNPRHLVRRRGQEARLRCSPMKGHSHVYWYRQLPEEGLKFMVYLQKENIIDESGMPKERFSAEFPKEGPSILRIQQVVRGDSAAYFCASSPWRVGNEQFFGPGTRLTVL.

This clonotype was recorded many times. This chain connects TRBV6-6 to TRBJ1-6, with D possibly being TRBD1 (6 bases). Germline lookup yields CDR1 MNHNY and CDR2 SVGAGI (reference sequence). The CDR3 is 13 amino acids. V was pared by 5 bases and J by 4 bases, with 6 bases between. CDR3 region: CASSTGYNSPLHF. The CDR3 region has the DNA TGTGCCAGCAGTACAGGGTATAATTCACCCCTCCACTTT.

This clonotype was counted ten times or more. The genes are TRBV19 and TRBJ2-1, with a possible D match to TRBD2 (5 bases). The CDR3 spans 18 residues. Trimming pared 3 bases from V and 0 bases from J, leaving 18 bases between. Germline V lookup: CDR1 LNHDA, CDR2 SQIVND (reference sequence). The CDR3 protein is CASSMQDSSVASYNEQFF. CDR3 DNA: TGTGCCAGTAGTATGCAGGACTCCTCCGTGGCCTCCTACAATGAGCAGTTCTTC.

The chain carries TRBV20-1 and TRBJ2-3; 13 positions agree with TRBD2. V lost 7 bases to trimming and J lost 4 bases; unmatched junction nucleotides: 8. The CDR3 consists of 15 residues. In germline, CDR1 is DFQATT, CDR2 SNEGSKA (reference sequence). In nucleotides, the CDR3 is TGCAGTGGGGGAAGGACTAGCGGGGGCGCAGATACGCAGTATTTT. This translates into CSGGRTSGGADTQYF.

In this sample, this clonotype turned up many times. The genes are TRBV6-1 and TRBJ2-5, with D possibly TRBD2 on 7 matching bases. The CDR3 consists of 15 residues. V was cut by 7 bases and J by 0 bases, with 15 bases left in between. Germline CDR1 and CDR2: MNHNS and SASEGT. The CDR3 coding sequence is TGTGCCAGCAAAGGGGGGGGCCCTTACCAAGAGACCCAGTACTTC. As protein: CASKGGGPYQETQYF.

Ten or more counts support this clonotype. The CDR3 nucleotides read TGCAGTGCTCTGTCCGCAGGGCCGGGCACCGGGGAGCTGTTTTTT. As protein: CSALSAGPGTGELFF. V usage is TRBV20-1 and J usage is TRBJ2-2; TRBD1 is a possible D gene (5 bases). The ends were cut back, 5 bases at V and 4 bases at J, with 17 bases in the middle. The CDR3 consists of 15 residues. Germline values: CDR1 DFQATT, CDR2 SNEGSKA (reference sequence).

About this clonotype: Possible read error: a much larger clone is one base away. In DNA, the CDR3 is TGCAGTGCTAGAGAGCAGCGGGGGAAGACTGAGCAGTTCTTC. Its protein is CSAREQRGKTEQFF. V gene TRBV20-1 combines with J gene TRBJ2-1; TRBD2 aligns across 8 bases. Losses at the gene ends were 0 bases for V and 9 bases for J; bases not matched to a gene: 7. This CDR3 comprises 14 residues. The V gene's germline CDR1 is DFQATT and CDR2 SNEGSKA (reference sequence).

In nucleotides, the CDR3 is TGCAGTGCTAGAGTTGGAGGGGAGCTGTTTTTT. Translated: CSARVGGELFF. The chain has TRBV20-1 and TRBJ2-2; D is undetermined. Trimming cost V 1 base and J 8 bases, with 5 bases left between them. This CDR3 has 11 residues. Germline assignment: CDR1 DFQATT and CDR2 SNEGSKA (reference sequence).

This clonotype was seen at least ten times. V and J are TRBV6-1 and TRBJ2-1, with D unresolved. Germline CDR1 is MNHNS and CDR2 is SASEGT. Trimming left V 4 bases short and J 0 bases short, with 19 bases between. This CDR3 spans 18 amino acids. The CDR3 region is CASSGISLWGRSYNEQFF. CDR3 nucleotide sequence: TGTGCCAGCAGTGGGATCTCACTATGGGGTCGCTCCTACAATGAGCAGTTCTTC.

This clonotype was counted many times. The rearrangement joins TRBV9 to TRBJ2-1; 7 bases line up with TRBD2. V trimming: 0 bases; J trimming: 5 bases; junction bases outside the gene matches: 8. Per the germline V gene, CDR1 is SGDLS and CDR2 is YYNGEE. The CDR3 loop spans 16 amino acids. The CDR3 is CASSVEGTTSNNEQFF. The DNA for the CDR3 is TGTGCCAGCAGCGTAGAGGGGACTACCTCAAACAATGAGCAGTTCTTC.

The chain has TRBV7-3 and TRBJ2-1; D is unresolved. Trimming left V 2 bases short and J 14 bases short, with 10 bases between. The CDR3 is made up of 11 amino acids. Looked up from germline, CDR1 is SGHTA and CDR2 is FQGTGA. In DNA, the CDR3 is TGTGCCAGCAGCTTACGGTTTTTGGAGTTCTTC. Its translation is CASSLRFLEFF.